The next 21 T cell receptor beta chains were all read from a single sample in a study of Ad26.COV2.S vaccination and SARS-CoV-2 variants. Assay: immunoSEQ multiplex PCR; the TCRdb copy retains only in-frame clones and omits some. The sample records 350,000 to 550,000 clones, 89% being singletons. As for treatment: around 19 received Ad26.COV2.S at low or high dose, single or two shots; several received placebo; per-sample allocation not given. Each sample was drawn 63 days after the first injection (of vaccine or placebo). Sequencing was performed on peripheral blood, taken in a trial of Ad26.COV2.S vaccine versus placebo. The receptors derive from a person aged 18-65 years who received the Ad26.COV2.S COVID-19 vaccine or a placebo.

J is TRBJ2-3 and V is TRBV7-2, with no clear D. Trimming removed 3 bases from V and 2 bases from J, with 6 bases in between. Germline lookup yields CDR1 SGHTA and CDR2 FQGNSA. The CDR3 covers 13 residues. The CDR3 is CASSLSYTDTQYF. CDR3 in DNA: TGTGCCAGCAGCTTGAGTTACACAGATACGCAGTATTTT.

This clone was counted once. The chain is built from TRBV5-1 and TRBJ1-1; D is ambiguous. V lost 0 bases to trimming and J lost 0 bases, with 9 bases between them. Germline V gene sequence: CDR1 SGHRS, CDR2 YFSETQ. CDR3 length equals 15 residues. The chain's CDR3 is CASSLVSGLNTEAFF. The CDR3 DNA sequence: TGCGCCAGCAGCTTGGTTTCAGGATTGAACACTGAAGCTTTCTTT.

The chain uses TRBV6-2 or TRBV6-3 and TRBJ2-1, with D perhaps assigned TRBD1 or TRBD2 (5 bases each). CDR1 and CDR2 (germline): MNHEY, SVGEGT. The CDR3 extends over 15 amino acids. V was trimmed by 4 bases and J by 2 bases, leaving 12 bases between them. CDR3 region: CASSWGRSTYNEQFF. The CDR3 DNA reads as TGTGCCAGCAGTTGGGGGAGAAGCACCTACAATGAGCAGTTCTTC.

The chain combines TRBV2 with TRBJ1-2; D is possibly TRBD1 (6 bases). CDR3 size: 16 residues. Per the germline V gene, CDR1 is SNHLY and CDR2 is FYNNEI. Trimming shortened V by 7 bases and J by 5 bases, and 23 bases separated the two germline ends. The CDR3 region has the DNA TGTGCCAGCACTAGACAGGCCATCCTGGACGATTATGGCTACACCTTC. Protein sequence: CASTRQAILDDYGYTF.

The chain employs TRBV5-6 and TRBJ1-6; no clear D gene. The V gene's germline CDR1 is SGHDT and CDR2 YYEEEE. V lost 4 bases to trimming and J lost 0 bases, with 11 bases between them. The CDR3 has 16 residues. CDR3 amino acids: CASSHRSGSYNSPLHF. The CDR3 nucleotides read TGTGCCAGCAGCCACCGATCCGGCTCCTATAATTCACCCCTCCACTTT.

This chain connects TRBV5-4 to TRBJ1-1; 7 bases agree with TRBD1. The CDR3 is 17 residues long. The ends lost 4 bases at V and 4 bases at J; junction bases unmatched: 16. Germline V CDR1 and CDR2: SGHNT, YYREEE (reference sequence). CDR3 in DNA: TGTGCCAGCAGCCGCCTTTTAAGGACAGGTCTTGGCACTGAAGCTTTCTTT. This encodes CASSRLLRTGLGTEAFF.

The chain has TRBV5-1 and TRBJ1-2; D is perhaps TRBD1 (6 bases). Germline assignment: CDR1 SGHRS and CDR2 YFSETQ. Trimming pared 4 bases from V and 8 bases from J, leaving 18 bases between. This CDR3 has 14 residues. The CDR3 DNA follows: TGCGCCAGCAGCCCGGACAGCCAGGGTTGGGGCTACACCTTC. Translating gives CASSPDSQGWGYTF.

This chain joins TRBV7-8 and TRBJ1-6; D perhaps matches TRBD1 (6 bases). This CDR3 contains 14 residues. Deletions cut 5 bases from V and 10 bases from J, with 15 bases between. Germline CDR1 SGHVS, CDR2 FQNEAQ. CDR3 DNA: TGTGCCAGCAGCGTCAGGACAGATTCGTCACCCCTCCACTTT. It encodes CASSVRTDSSPLHF.

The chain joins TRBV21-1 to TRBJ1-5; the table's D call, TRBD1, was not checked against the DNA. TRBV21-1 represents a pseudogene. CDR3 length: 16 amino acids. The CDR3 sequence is CASSKAPGQRAQPQHF. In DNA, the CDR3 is TGTGCCAGCAGCAAAGCCCCGGGACAGAGAGCTCAGCCCCAGCATTTT.

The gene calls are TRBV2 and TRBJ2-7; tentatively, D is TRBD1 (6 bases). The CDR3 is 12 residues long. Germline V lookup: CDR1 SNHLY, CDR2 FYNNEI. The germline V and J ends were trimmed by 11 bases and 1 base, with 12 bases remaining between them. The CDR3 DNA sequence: TGTGCCGGAGCGGACAGATCCTACGAGCAGTACTTC. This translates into CAGADRSYEQYF.

CDR3 protein: CASAGGAREKLFF. The DNA for the CDR3 is TGTGCCAGCGCCGGGGGGGCTCGTGAAAAACTGTTTTTT. The chain uses TRBV27 and TRBJ1-4; a possible D gene is TRBD1 (6 bases). CDR3 size: 13 residues. Trimming shortened V by 8 bases and J by 7 bases, and 14 bases separated the two germline ends. CDR1 is MNHEY and CDR2 is SMNVEV in the germline V gene (reference sequence).

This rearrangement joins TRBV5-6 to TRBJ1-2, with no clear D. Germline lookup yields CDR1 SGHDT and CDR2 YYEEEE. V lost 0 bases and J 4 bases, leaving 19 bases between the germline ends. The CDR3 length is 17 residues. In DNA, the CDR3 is TGTGCCAGCAGCTTGGCCCGGGGTTTTCGTCTCTCCTATGGCTACACCTTC. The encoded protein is CASSLARGFRLSYGYTF.

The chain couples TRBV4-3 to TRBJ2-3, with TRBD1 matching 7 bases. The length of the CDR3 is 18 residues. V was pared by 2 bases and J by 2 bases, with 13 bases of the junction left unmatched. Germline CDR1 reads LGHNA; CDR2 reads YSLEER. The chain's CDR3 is CASSQRGLQGYLTDTQYF. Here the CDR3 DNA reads TGCGCCAGCAGCCAACGCGGCTTACAGGGGTACCTCACAGATACGCAGTATTTT.

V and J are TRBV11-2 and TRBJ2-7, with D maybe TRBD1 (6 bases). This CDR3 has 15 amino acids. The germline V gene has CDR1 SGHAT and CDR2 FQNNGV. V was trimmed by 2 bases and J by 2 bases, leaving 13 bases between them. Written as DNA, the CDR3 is TGTGCCAGCAGCTTAAGTCCTAACAGGGCCTACGAGCAGTACTTC. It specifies CASSLSPNRAYEQYF.

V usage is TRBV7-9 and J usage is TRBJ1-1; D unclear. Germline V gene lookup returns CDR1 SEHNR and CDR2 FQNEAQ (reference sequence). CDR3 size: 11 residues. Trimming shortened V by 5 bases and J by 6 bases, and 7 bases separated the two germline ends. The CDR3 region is CASSEWAEAFF. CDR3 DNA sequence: TGTGCCAGCAGCGAGTGGGCTGAAGCTTTCTTT.

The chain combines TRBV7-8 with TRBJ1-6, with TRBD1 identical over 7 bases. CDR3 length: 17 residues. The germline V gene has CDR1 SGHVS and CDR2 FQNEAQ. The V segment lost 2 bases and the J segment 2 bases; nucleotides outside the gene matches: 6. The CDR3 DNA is TGTGCCAGCAGCTTACGAGACAGGGTCACCTATAATTCACCCCTCCACTTT. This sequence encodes CASSLRDRVTYNSPLHF.

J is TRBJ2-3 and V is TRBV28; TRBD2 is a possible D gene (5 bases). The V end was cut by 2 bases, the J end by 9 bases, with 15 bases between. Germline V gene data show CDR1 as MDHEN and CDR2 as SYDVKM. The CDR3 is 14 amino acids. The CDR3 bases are TGTGCCAGCAGTTTACCGATAGGAGGTAAAACGCAGTATTTT. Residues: CASSLPIGGKTQYF.

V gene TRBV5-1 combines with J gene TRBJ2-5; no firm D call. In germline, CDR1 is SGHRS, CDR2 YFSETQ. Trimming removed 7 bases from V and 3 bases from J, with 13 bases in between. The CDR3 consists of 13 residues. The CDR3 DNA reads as TGCGCCAGCCAACCGACCCCCGAAGAGACCCAGTACTTC. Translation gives CASQPTPEETQYF.

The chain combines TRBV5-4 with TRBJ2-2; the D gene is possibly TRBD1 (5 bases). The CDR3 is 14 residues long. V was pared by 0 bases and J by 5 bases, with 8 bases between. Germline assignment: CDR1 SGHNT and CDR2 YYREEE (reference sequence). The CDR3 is CASSLAGFTGELFF. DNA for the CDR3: TGTGCCAGCAGCTTGGCAGGGTTTACCGGGGAGCTGTTTTTT.

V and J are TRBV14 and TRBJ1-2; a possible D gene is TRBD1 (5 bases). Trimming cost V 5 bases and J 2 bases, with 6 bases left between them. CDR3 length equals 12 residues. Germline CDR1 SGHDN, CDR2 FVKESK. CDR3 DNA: TGTGCCAGCAGCGAGGGGAACTATGGCTACACCTTC. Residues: CASSEGNYGYTF. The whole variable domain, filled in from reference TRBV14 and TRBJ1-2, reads EAGVTQFPSHSVIEKGQTVTLRCDPISGHDNLYWYRRVMGKEIKFLLHFVKESKQDESGMPNNRFLAERTGGTYSTLKVQPAELEDSGVYFCASSEGNYGYTFGSGTRLTVV.

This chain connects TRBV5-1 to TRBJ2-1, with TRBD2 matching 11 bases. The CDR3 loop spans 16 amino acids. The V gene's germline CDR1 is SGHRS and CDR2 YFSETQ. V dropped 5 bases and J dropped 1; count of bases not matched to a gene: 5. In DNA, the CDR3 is TGCGCCAGCAGAACCTTAGCGGGGGGGTCCTACAATGAGCAGTTCTTC. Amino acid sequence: CASRTLAGGSYNEQFF.